These T cell receptor beta chains were read from a single sample in a study of cytomegalovirus exposure and HLA in healthy donors. Using immunoSEQ multiplex PCR, the repertoire was profiled, and TCRdb retains in-frame clones only, with some absent. Here the sample spans about 97,000 clones, approximately 70% being singletons. The sequenced sample was PBMCs. All receptors derive from a man aged 35 to 55 in good health and CMV-seronegative. Each CDR3 is given with its conserved first and last residue. The D gene is left open where the match is weak. Clone size is shown for a subset of rows, as once, few, many or a class of expanded clone.

TRBV7-9	-	-	TRBJ2-5	CASSLASWYQETQYF	TGTGCCAGCAGCTTAGCTAGCTGGTACCAAGAGACCCAGTACTTC
TRBV7-6	-	-	TRBJ2-1	CASSLGGRGRTYNEQFF	TGTGCCAGCAGCTTAGGGGGGCGGGGGCGAACCTACAATGAGCAGTTCTTC
TRBV6-5	TRBD1	-	TRBJ1-2	CASSRTGYGYTF	TGTGCCAGCAGCCGGACAGGCTATGGCTACACCTTC
TRBV6-1	-	-	TRBJ2-1	CASSATPGLRRNEQFF	TGTGCCAGCAGTGCGACCCCGGGACTGCGGAGGAATGAGCAGTTCTTC
TRBV2	-	-	TRBJ2-7	CASSSAISSYSGTGTYEQYF	TGTGCCAGCAGTAGCGCCATTAGTTCTTATAGCGGGACAGGGACCTACGAGCAGTACTTC
TRBV2	-	-	TRBJ1-2	CASMRDNYGYTF	TGTGCCAGCATGAGGGATAACTATGGCTACACCTTC
TRBV9	TRBD1	-	TRBJ1-1	CASSVVSRGLGEAFF	TGTGCCAGCAGCGTAGTCTCCAGGGGGCTAGGTGAAGCTTTCTTT
TRBV6-1	-	few	TRBJ1-2	CASSERVFNGYTF	TGTGCCAGCAGTGAGAGGGTCTTTAATGGCTACACCTTC
TRBV5-5	TRBD1	-	TRBJ1-1	CASRLGQGTITEAFF	TGTGCCAGCAGATTGGGACAGGGTACAATCACTGAAGCTTTCTTT
TRBV25-1	TRBD2	-	TRBJ2-5	CASSPAGSQETQYF	TGTGCCAGCAGCCCAGCGGGGTCCCAAGAGACCCAGTACTTC
TRBV28	TRBD1	-	TRBJ2-5	CASTPRTGRGQETQYF	TGTGCCAGCACCCCCAGGACAGGACGAGGACAAGAGACCCAGTACTTC
TRBV4-2	TRBD2	-	TRBJ2-5	CASSLETSGGAFETQYF	TGTGCCAGCAGCCTAGAGACTAGCGGGGGGGCGTTCGAGACCCAGTACTTC
TRBV2	-	few	TRBJ1-2	CASSERQTYGYTF	TGTGCCAGCAGTGAAAGACAGACCTATGGCTACACCTTC
TRBV28	-	-	TRBJ2-7	CASTLPDNSEQYF	TGTGCCAGCACCCTCCCAGACAATAGCGAGCAGTACTTC
TRBV2	-	few	TRBJ1-6	CASSPPTSGYNSPLHF	TGTGCCAGCAGTCCCCCTACATCAGGGTACAATTCACCCCTCCACTTT
TRBV10-3	-	few	TRBJ2-7	CAISEPSHYEQYF	TGTGCCATCAGTGAACCAAGCCACTACGAGCAGTACTTC
TRBV10-3	TRBD2	-	TRBJ2-7	CAISDGGRYEQYF	TGTGCCATCAGTGACGGGGGGAGGTACGAGCAGTACTTC
TRBV27	-	-	TRBJ2-6	CASSLSWAALSGANVLTF	TGTGCCAGCAGTTTATCTTGGGCAGCCCTCTCTGGGGCCAACGTCCTGACTTTC
TRBV9	-	-	TRBJ2-2	CASSVGGWTGELFF	TGTGCCAGCAGCGTAGGAGGGTGGACCGGGGAGCTGTTTTTT
TRBV30	-	-	TRBJ1-2	CAWGIGGANYGGYTF	TGTGCCTGGGGTATCGGGGGAGCAAACTACGGAGGCTACACCTTC
TRBV21-1	-	-	TRBJ1-1	CASNQKGGIEAFF	TGTGCCAGCAACCAAAAGGGAGGGATTGAAGCTTTCTTT
TRBV5-1	-	-	TRBJ1-6	CASSFGGNNSPLHF	TGCGCCAGCAGCTTTGGGGGGAACAATTCACCCCTCCACTTT
TRBV2	-	-	TRBJ1-1	CASAGVLGNTEAFF	TGTGCCAGCGCAGGGGTCCTAGGGAACACTGAAGCTTTCTTT
TRBV25-1	-	-	TRBJ1-6	CASRGGPGSSYNSPLHF	TGTGCCAGCAGGGGGGGGCCAGGGAGCTCCTATAATTCACCCCTCCACTTT
TRBV13	-	-	TRBJ2-5	CASSPGPGQTHQETQYF	TGTGCCAGCAGTCCGGGGCCGGGACAAACCCACCAAGAGACCCAGTACTTC
TRBV11-1	-	-	TRBJ2-1	CASSLVGGRNEQFF	TGTGCCAGCAGCTTAGTGGGGGGGCGTAATGAGCAGTTCTTC
TRBV13	-	-	TRBJ2-5	CASSSGGEAAQETQYF	TGTGCCAGCAGCAGCGGAGGTGAAGCGGCCCAAGAGACCCAGTACTTC
TRBV2	TRBD1	few	TRBJ1-4	CASNRASGGGEKLFF	TGTGCCAGCAACCGGGCCTCAGGGGGCGGGGAAAAACTGTTTTTT
TRBV28	TRBD1	-	TRBJ1-5	CASSSGTGVQPQHF	TGTGCCAGCAGTTCCGGGACAGGGGTTCAGCCCCAGCATTTT
TRBV7-8	-	once	TRBJ2-3	CASSLREFPDTQYF	TGTGCCAGCAGCTTAAGAGAGTTCCCAGATACGCAGTATTTT
TRBV12-5	-	-	TRBJ2-2	CASEYSGWLGELFF	TGTGCTAGTGAATATTCAGGGTGGCTCGGGGAGCTGTTTTTT
TRBV18	TRBD1	-	TRBJ1-6	CASSHFGQGDSPLHF	TGTGCCAGCTCACACTTCGGACAGGGAGATTCACCCCTCCACTTT
TRBV14	-	-	TRBJ1-1	CASSQHFQVMAFF	TGTGCCAGCAGCCAACACTTTCAGGTGATGGCTTTCTTT
TRBV2	-	-	TRBJ1-6	CASSVGRPYNSPLHF	TGTGCCAGCAGTGTGGGCAGACCCTATAATTCACCCCTCCACTTT
TRBV5-4	-	-	TRBJ2-3	CAVNSRSTDTQYF	TGTGCTGTTAACAGTCGATCCACAGATACGCAGTATTTT
TRBV6-1	TRBD1	few	TRBJ1-5	CASNTGQNNQPQHF	TGTGCCAGCAATACGGGACAGAACAATCAGCCCCAGCATTTT
TRBV5-1	-	-	TRBJ2-7	CASSLFLVQYF	TGCGCCAGCAGCTTGTTCCTTGTGCAGTACTTC
TRBV5-1	-	-	TRBJ2-1	CASSLAGNSYNEQFF	TGCGCCAGCAGCTTGGCAGGGAACTCCTACAATGAGCAGTTCTTC
TRBV7-2	-	-	TRBJ1-5	CASSGAGGQPQHF	TGTGCCAGCAGCGGGGCAGGAGGGCAGCCCCAGCATTTT
TRBV12-5	-	-	TRBJ2-7	CASGGPRTAEQYF	TGTGCTAGTGGCGGGCCTCGGACAGCAGAGCAGTACTTC
TRBV5-1	-	-	TRBJ1-2	CASSLGLTGHYGYTF	TGCGCCAGCAGCTTGGGATTAACAGGGCACTATGGCTACACCTTC
TRBV2	-	once	TRBJ1-5	CASKMGGQPQHF	TGTGCCAGCAAGATGGGGGGGCAGCCCCAGCATTTT
TRBV7-6	-	-	TRBJ2-5	CASSRGETQYF	TGTGCCAGCAGCAGGGGGGAGACCCAGTACTTC
TRBV4-2	TRBD2	-	TRBJ2-5	CASSQEFLAGVETQYF	TGTGCCAGCAGCCAAGAATTTCTAGCGGGGGTGGAGACCCAGTACTTC
TRBV7-2	-	-	TRBJ1-2	CASSRMSNYGYTF	TGTGCCAGCTCACGAATGAGTAACTATGGCTACACCTTC
TRBV25-1	-	-	TRBJ1-2	CASSVGLGAYTF	TGTGCCAGCAGTGTAGGACTGGGCGCCTACACCTTC